This T cell receptor beta chain was documented in a study of early stage breast cancer tumors. Profiled with immunoSEQ multiplex PCR; TCRdb holds only in-frame clones, not every one. The table lists approximately 31,000 clones, 70% to 75% of them singletons. Source material: breast tumor tissue. This receptor was identified in a person in their thirties with breast cancer.

Written as DNA, the CDR3 is TGTGCCAGCAGCTTAGGTGCTGCTAGCGGATGGGCCTACGAGCAGTACTTC. This codes for CASSLGAASGWAYEQYF. The rearrangement links TRBV7-9 to TRBJ2-7; 7 positions agree with TRBD2. The CDR3 has 17 amino acids. The V segment lost 1 base and the J segment 2 bases; nucleotides outside the gene matches: 11. Germline CDR1 and CDR2: SEHNR and FQNEAQ (reference sequence). Full variable domain (remainder filled in from reference TRBV7-9 and TRBJ2-7): DTGVSQNPRHKITKRGQNVTFRCDPISEHNRLYWYRQTLGQGPEFLTYFQNEAQLEKSRLLSDRFSAERPKGSFSTLEIQRTEQGDSAMYLCASSLGAASGWAYEQYFGPGTRLTVT.